This T cell receptor (beta chain) was captured by sequencing in a study of blood T cells in healthy people across ages. Study at large: Template switching recovered approximately one barcoded beta molecule for every two T cells. Study-wide results and caveats: Researchers deemed the diversity estimates from one million T cells underestimates.

Individuals who donated were healthy Caucasians from Russia aged roughly 6 to 90. The second PCR ran roughly 6 to 12 cycles with a sample-barcoded 5' primer and J-beta primers. At least 3 million CDR3-containing paired-end reads were obtained per sample. From the 5' RACE reads, TCRdb called clonotypes with MiXCR, one entry per CDR3 protein. The data contain about a million distinct CDR3 sequences, roughly half of them singletons. V was pared by 3 bases and J by 2 bases, with 15 bases between. This CDR3 spans 16 amino acids. Germline CDR1 is SGDLS and CDR2 is YYNGEE. This clonotype was picked up a small number of times. The antigen is not known.

The receptor was derived from a woman aged 55-70 years in good health. V is TRBV9 and J is TRBJ1-5; D might be TRBD1 (5 bases). Specimen: blood. CDR3 in amino acids: CASSDGTSLGNQPQHF. As DNA, the CDR3 is TGTGCCAGCAGCGATGGGACGTCTCTGGGCAATCAGCCCCAGCATTTT.